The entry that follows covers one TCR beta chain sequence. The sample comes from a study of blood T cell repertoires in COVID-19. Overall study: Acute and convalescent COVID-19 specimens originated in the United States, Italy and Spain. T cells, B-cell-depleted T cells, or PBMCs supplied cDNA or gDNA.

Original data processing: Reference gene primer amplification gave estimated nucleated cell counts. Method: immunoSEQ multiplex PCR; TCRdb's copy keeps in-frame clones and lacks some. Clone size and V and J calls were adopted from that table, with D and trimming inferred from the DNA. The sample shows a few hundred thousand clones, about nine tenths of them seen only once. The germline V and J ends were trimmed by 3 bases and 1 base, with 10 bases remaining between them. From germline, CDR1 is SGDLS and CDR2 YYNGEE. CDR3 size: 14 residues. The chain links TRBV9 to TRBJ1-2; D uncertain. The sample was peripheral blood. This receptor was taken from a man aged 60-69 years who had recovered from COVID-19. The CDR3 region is CASSASSLNYGYTF. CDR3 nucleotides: TGTGCCAGCAGCGCTTCTAGCCTTAACTATGGCTACACCTTC.